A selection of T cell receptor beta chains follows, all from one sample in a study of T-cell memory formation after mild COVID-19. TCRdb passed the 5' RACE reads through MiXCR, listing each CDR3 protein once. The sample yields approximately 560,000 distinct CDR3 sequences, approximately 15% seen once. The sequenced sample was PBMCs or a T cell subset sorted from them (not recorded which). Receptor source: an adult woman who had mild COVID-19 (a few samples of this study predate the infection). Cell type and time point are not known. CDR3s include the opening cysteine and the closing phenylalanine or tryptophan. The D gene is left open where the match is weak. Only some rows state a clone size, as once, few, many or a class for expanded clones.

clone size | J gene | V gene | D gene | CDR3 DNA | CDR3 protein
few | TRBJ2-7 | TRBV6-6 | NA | TGTGCCAGCACTACACAAGTAGGGGCGGTCCATAAATACGAGCAGTACTTC | CASTTQVGAVHKYEQYF
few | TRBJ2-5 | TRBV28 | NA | TGTGCCAGCAGCCCCGGGACGCGCCAAGAGACCCAGTACTTC | CASSPGTRQETQYF
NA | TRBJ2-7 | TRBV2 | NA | TGTGCCAGCATCTTTGGGCTTCGGGCCCTCGAGCAGTACTTC | CASIFGLRALEQYF
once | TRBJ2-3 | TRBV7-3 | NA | TGTGCCAGCCGCGAGGAGGGCACAGATACGCAGTATTTT | CASREEGTDTQYF
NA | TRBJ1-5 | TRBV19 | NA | TGTGCCAGTAGTGGCGCGGGAGGGAATCGACAGCCCCAGCATTTT | CASSGAGGNRQPQHF
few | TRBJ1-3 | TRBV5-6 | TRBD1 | TGTGCCAGCAGCTTCCTGACAGGGGGCGCCCCGGTGATTGGAAACACCATATATTTT | CASSFLTGGAPVIGNTIYF
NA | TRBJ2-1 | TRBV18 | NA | TGTGCCAGCTCACCACGGGGTTCAGGGAATGAGCAGTTCTTC | CASSPRGSGNEQFF
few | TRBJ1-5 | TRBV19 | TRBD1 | TGTGCCAGTAGCACAACAGGGGTCTCCAATCAGCCCCAGCATTTT | CASSTTGVSNQPQHF
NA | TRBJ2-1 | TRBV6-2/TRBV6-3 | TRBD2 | TGTGCCAGCAGTTCCCCAGGCGGGAGGGCCAGAAATGAGCAGTTCTTC | CASSSPGGRARNEQFF
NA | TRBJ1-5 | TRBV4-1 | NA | TGCGCCAGCAGCCAAGATTATGGGGGTTTTCAGCCCCAGCATTTT | CASSQDYGGFQPQHF
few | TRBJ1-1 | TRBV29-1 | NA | TGCAGCGGTATTCCGGGACAGAACACTGAAGCTTTCTTT | CSGIPGQNTEAFF
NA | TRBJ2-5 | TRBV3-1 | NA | TGTGCCAGCAGTCCTAGCCGCCCAGAGACCCAGTACTTC | CASSPSRPETQYF
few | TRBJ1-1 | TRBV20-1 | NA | TGCAGTGCTAGCCCCGGGGGGGCCCCCACTGAAGCTTTCTTT | CSASPGGAPTEAFF
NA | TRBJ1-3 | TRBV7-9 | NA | TGTGCCAGCAGCTTATACCGGGCCCGAAACCTGAACTCTGGAAACACCATATATTTT | CASSLYRARNLNSGNTIYF
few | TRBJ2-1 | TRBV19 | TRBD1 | TGTGCCAGTAGTACATGGGACAGGGGGAGCGATGAGCAGTTCTTC | CASSTWDRGSDEQFF
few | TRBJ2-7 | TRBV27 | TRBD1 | TGTGCCAGCAGTTTGTTTTCCGGTGGACAGGGGAGGTCCTACGAGCAGTACTTC | CASSLFSGGQGRSYEQYF
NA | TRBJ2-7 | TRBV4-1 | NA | TGCGCCAGCAGCCAAGATATGAGGGGGAACTACGAGCAGTACTTC | CASSQDMRGNYEQYF
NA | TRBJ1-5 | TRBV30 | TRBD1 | TGTGCCTGGTCCCGGACAGGGTGGGATCAGCCCCAGCATTTT | CAWSRTGWDQPQHF
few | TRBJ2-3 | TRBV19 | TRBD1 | TGTGCCAGCCGACAGGGGGGTCACTATAGCACAGATACGCAGTATTTT | CASRQGGHYSTDTQYF
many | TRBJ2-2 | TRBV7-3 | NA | TGTGCCAGCAGCTTTGGGGGATCGAACACCGGGGAGCTGTTTTTT | CASSFGGSNTGELFF
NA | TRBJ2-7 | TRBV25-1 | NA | TGTGCCAGCAGTGAACAGGTCGGTCAGCTCTACGAGCAGTACTTC | CASSEQVGQLYEQYF
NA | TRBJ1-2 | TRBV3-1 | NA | TGTGCCAGCAGCCAAGAGCTCCTGACAGCCGTGGGGGGCTACACCTTC | CASSQELLTAVGGYTF
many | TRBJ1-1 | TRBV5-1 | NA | TGCGCCAGCAGGGCCGGGACGGTGAACACTGAAGCTTTCTTT | CASRAGTVNTEAFF
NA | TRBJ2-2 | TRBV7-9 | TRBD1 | TGTGCCAGCAGCTTAGCCTCACGTCGGGACAGGGAGACCGGGGAGCTGTTTTTT | CASSLASRRDRETGELFF
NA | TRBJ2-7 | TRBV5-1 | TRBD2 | TGCGCCAGCAGCTTGGCCCTAGGGAGGGACGAGCAGTACTTC | CASSLALGRDEQYF
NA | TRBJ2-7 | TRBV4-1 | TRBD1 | TGCGCCAGCAGCCAAGGACGAGGGACAGGGCCCTACGAGCAGTACTTC | CASSQGRGTGPYEQYF
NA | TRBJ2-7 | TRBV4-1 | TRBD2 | TGCGCCAGCAGCCGCAAGATGGCTAGCGGCTTACACGAGCAGTACTTC | CASSRKMASGLHEQYF
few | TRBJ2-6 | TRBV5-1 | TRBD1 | TGCGCCAGCAGCGGGGACAGCTCTTTCTCTGGGGCCAACGTCCTGACTTTC | CASSGDSSFSGANVLTF
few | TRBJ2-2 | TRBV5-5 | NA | TGTGCCAGCAGCTTGGTCACATCGAACACCGGGGAGCTGTTTTTT | CASSLVTSNTGELFF
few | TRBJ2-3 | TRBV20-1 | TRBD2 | TGCAGTGCTAGATCTAGCGGGGGTTGGGATACGCAGTATTTT | CSARSSGGWDTQYF
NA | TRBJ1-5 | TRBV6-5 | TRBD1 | TGTGCCAGCAGTGACGGGACAGCGAGCAATCAGCCCCAGCATTTT | CASSDGTASNQPQHF
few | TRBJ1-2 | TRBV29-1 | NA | TGCAGCGTTGAAATTGGAAGGCCCCTAGGGGATGGCTACACCTTC | CSVEIGRPLGDGYTF
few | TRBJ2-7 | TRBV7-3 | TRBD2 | TGTGCCAGCAGCCCCACTAGCGGGGGCTTTTACGAGCAGTACTTC | CASSPTSGGFYEQYF
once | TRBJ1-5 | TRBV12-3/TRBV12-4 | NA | TGTGCCAGCAGTGGCATGACGGGGTCCCAGCATTTT | CASSGMTGSQHF